Listed here is a single T cell receptor (beta chain). It lacks a known antigen. No much larger clone exists at a distance of one base, and base qualities are not known. The library came from the immunoSEQ multiplex PCR assay. Held by TCRdb, this immuneACCESS table contains in-frame sequences only and omits some clones. Under half of the omission traces to an unresolved V gene where checked; the cause of the rest is unknown. In this sample the table shows 30,000 to 40,000 clones, 90% to 95% of which occur a single time. The top ten hold under 6.5% of the sample. This specimen belongs to a study of T cell changes during pregnancy in multiple sclerosis (dated by TCRdb to about 2019). Study-level background: Changes in the T cell repertoire over the course of pregnancy were examined in this study in women with multiple sclerosis.

The clonotype originates from a female donor with multiple sclerosis, enrolled in a pregnancy study. The material was CD8+ T cells from peripheral blood mononuclear cells, obtained in the second trimester of pregnancy.

CDR3 protein: CASSLRAPGLGDNEQFF. The bases are TGTGCCAGCAGCCTGAGGGCCCCTGGACTCGGTGACAATGAGCAGTTCTTC. The chain joins TRBV7-6 to TRBJ2-1, and possibly TRBD2, on 5 matching bases. Trimming costs V 5 bases and J 5 bases, and their ends lie 22 bases apart. The CDR3 holds 17 amino acids from the cysteine to the phenylalanine. Solely the CDR3 DNA is kept, with 51 bases framed from the first base. CDR1 and CDR2 are read off the germline V gene as SGHVS and FNYEAQ.